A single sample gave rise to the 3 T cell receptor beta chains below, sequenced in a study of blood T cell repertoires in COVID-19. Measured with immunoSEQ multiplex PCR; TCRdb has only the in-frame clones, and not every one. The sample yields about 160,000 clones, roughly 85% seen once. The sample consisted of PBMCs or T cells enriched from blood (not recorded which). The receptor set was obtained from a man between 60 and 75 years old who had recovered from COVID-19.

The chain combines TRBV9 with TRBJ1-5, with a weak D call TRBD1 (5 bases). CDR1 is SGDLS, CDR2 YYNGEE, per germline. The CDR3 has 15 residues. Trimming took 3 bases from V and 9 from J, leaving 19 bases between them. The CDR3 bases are TGTGCCAGCAGCGCCTCGGGACTCCCAAAGCGGCCCCAGCATTTT. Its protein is CASSASGLPKRPQHF. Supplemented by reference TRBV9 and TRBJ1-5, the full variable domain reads DSGVTQTPKHLITATGQRVTLRCSPRSGDLSVYWYQQSLDQGLQFLIQYYNGEERAKGNILERFSAQQFPDLHSELNLSSLELGDSALYFCASSASGLPKRPQHFGDGTRLSIL.

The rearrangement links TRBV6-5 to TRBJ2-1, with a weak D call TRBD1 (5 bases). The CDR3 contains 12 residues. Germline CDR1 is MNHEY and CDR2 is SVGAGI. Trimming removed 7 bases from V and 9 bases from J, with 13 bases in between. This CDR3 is CASTRATGEQFF. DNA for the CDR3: TGTGCCAGCACCAGGGCGACGGGTGAGCAGTTCTTC.

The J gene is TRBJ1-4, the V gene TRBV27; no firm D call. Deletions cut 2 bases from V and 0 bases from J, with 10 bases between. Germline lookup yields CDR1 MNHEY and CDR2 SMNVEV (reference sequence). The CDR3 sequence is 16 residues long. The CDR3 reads CASSLASTATNEKLFF. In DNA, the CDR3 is TGTGCCAGCAGTTTAGCCTCTACGGCAACTAATGAAAAACTGTTTTTT.